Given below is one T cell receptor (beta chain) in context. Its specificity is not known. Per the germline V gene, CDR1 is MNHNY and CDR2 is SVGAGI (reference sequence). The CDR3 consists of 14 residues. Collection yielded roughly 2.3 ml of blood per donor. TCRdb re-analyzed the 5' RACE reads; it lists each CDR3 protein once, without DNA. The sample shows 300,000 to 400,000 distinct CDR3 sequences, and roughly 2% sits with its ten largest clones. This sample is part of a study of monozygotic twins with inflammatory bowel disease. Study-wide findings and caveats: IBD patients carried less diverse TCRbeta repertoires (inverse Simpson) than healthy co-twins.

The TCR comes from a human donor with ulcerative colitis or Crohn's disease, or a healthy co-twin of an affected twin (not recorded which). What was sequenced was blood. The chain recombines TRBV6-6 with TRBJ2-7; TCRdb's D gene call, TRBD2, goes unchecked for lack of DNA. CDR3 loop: CASSYGVAGYEQYF.